The 10 T cell receptor beta chains reported below all come from one sample, sequenced in a study of T cell responses to AZD1222 COVID-19 vaccine. Sequencing used immunoSEQ multiplex PCR; TCRdb keeps in-frame clones, though not all of them. This sample has over 120,000 clones; 88% occur once, and the top ten carry approximately 5.1%. The sequencing used peripheral blood, collected 28 days after the second dose of the MenACWY control vaccine. The source is an adult who received the MenACWY meningococcal vaccine as a control.

The gene calls are TRBV10-3 and TRBJ1-4; D gene unclear. CDR1 ENHRY and CDR2 SYGVKD come from the germline V gene. CDR3 size: 12 residues. Trimming pared 0 bases from V and 8 bases from J, leaving 4 bases between. The DNA for the CDR3 is TGTGCCATCAGTGAGTCAGGGGAAAAACTGTTTTTT. Residues: CAISESGEKLFF.

The chain's CDR3 is CASLRGGRARELHF. Here the CDR3 DNA reads TGTGCCAGCCTCCGCGGCGGCAGGGCTAGGGAGCTCCACTTT. J is TRBJ1-6 and V is TRBV21-1. TRBV21-1 constitutes a pseudogene. The CDR3 has 14 residues.

This chain joins TRBV6-6 and TRBJ1-1; D possibly corresponds to TRBD1 (6 bases). Germline V gene lookup returns CDR1 MNHNY and CDR2 SVGAGI (reference sequence). The CDR3 sequence is 13 residues long. Trimming stripped 9 bases from V and 7 bases from J, with 18 bases between. CDR3 loop: CASLLGGKDEAFF. CDR3 bases: TGTGCCAGTCTCTTAGGGGGGAAGGATGAAGCTTTCTTT.

This clone was seen a single time. The chain combines TRBV20-1 with TRBJ1-2; TRBD1 matches at 8 bases. This CDR3 has 14 amino acids. J gave up 1 base and V 3 bases, and 4 bases lay outside the gene matches. Germline CDR1 DFQATT, CDR2 SNEGSKA (reference sequence). The DNA of the CDR3 is TGCAGTGCTAGTAGGGACAGGTATAACTATGGCTACACCTTC. It yields the protein CSASRDRYNYGYTF.

The rearrangement uses TRBV11-2 and TRBJ1-4; D is possibly TRBD1 (6 bases). CDR1 SGHAT and CDR2 FQNNGV come from the germline V gene. This CDR3 region has 15 residues. Trimming shortened V by 6 bases and J by 5 bases, and 16 bases separated the two germline ends. In DNA, the CDR3 is TGTGCCAGCAGTTACACAGGGCCGGTAAATGAAAAACTGTTTTTT. Protein: CASSYTGPVNEKLFF.

V and J are TRBV21-1 and TRBJ1-2; TRBD1, as called in the table, went unchecked against the DNA. TRBV21-1 is a pseudogene segment. This CDR3 is 14 amino acids long. The CDR3 protein is CASSKKGVNYGYTF. The CDR3, as DNA: TGTGCCAGCAGCAAAAAGGGGGTAAACTATGGCTACACCTTC.

The chain uses TRBV9 and TRBJ1-5; possible D gene TRBD1, 6 bases. The CDR3 totals 14 residues. Per the germline V gene, CDR1 is SGDLS and CDR2 is YYNGEE. Trimming cost V 4 bases and J 1 base, with 9 bases left between them. The CDR3 is CASSPGHSNQPQHF. CDR3 DNA: TGTGCCAGCAGCCCGGGACACAGCAATCAGCCCCAGCATTTT.

The V and J genes are TRBV10-3 and TRBJ1-1, with D unresolved. V gave up 3 bases and J gave up 1 base, with 3 bases separating them. The CDR3 has 12 amino acids. Germline V gene sequence: CDR1 ENHRY, CDR2 SYGVKD. This chain's CDR3 is CAISERNTEAFF. The CDR3 DNA follows: TGTGCCATCAGTGAAAGGAACACTGAAGCTTTCTTT.

The J gene is TRBJ2-5, the V gene TRBV7-9; 12 bases match TRBD2. J was trimmed by 1 base and V by 3 bases; bases with no gene match: 0. The CDR3 totals 15 residues. Germline CDR1 and CDR2: SEHNR and FQNEAQ (reference sequence). The CDR3 DNA is TGTGCCAGCAGCTTGACTAGCGGGGGCCAAGAGACCCAGTACTTC. It translates to CASSLTSGGQETQYF.

This clone was counted between two and nine times. The rearrangement links TRBV19 to TRBJ1-1, with D tentatively TRBD1 (5 bases). V was shortened by 4 bases and J by 4 bases, with 13 bases between the two germline ends. The CDR3 is made up of 14 amino acids. Germline V CDR1 and CDR2: LNHDA, SQIVND (reference sequence). For the CDR3, the DNA is TGTGCCAGTAGTAGGGCCGGTGGGGGCACTGAAGCTTTCTTT. Residues: CASSRAGGGTEAFF.